This paragraph reports one TCR beta chain. Original processing methods: By means of reference gene primer amplification, nucleated cell counts were estimated. Sequencing used immunoSEQ multiplex PCR; TCRdb keeps in-frame clones, though not all of them. D and trimming come from the DNA, and the V and J calls and clone size come from that table. The table records under 100,000 clones, about 85% of them present only once. These data come from a study of blood T cell repertoires in COVID-19. Study background: The analysed material was cDNA or gDNA that came from T cells, B-cell-depleted T cells, or PBMCs.

The clonotype comes from a man aged 50 to 59 with acute or convalescent COVID-19. The sample taken for sequencing was peripheral blood.

This CDR3 is CAISPGQGNTEAFF. For the CDR3, the DNA is TGTGCCATCAGCCCGGGACAGGGGAACACTGAAGCTTTCTTT. The chain couples TRBV10-3 to TRBJ1-1, with TRBD1 matching 9 bases. The germline V gene encodes CDR1 ENHRY and CDR2 SYGVKD. This CDR3 has 14 residues. V was clipped by 6 bases and J by 1 base; unmatched bases: 3.